Listed below are T cell receptor beta chains from one sample, sequenced in a study of shared clonotypes between healthy human individuals. Libraries were prepared by immunoSEQ multiplex PCR; TCRdb keeps only in-frame clonotypes and omits some of them. The sample consists of about 510,000 clones, roughly 78% of them appearing once. The sequencing input was PBMCs. The origin of the receptors is a woman in her forties in good health. Some clones in this sample may be carry-over from other donors' samples. The CDR3 runs from the conserved cysteine through the conserved F or W. D genes are given only for firm matches. Some rows have no size entry. The others give once, few or many, or a class for an expanded clone.

v_call,cdr3_length,j_call,clone_size,d_call,cdr3_aa,cdr3_nt
TRBV5-4,15,TRBJ2-1,-,TRBD2,CASSLQLAGGLEQFF,TGTGCCAGCAGCTTGCAACTAGCGGGAGGGCTGGAGCAGTTCTTC
TRBV28,14,TRBJ1-6,once,-,CASSGGRRNSPLHF,TGTGCCAGCAGTGGGGGGCGGAGAAATTCACCCCTCCACTTT
TRBV6-1,14,TRBJ1-4,-,-,CASSELPRGEKLFF,TGTGCCAGCAGTGAATTGCCGCGGGGTGAAAAACTGTTTTTT
TRBV27,14,TRBJ1-1,few,-,CASGSRDGNTEAFF,TGTGCCAGCGGCTCCCGGGACGGTAACACTGAAGCTTTCTTT
TRBV6-6,15,TRBJ1-4,-,TRBD1,CASTDTQGGNEKLFF,TGTGCCAGCACCGATACCCAGGGGGGGAATGAAAAACTGTTTTTT
TRBV5-6,15,TRBJ1-1,-,-,CASSFSWTPNTEAFF,TGTGCCAGCAGCTTTTCATGGACCCCGAACACTGAAGCTTTCTTT
TRBV28,13,TRBJ2-1,-,TRBD2,CASGGTTYNEQFF,TGTGCCAGCGGGGGGACTACTTACAATGAGCAGTTCTTC
TRBV7-2,15,TRBJ2-3,-,TRBD2,CASSISGSSTDTQYF,TGTGCCAGCAGCATTAGCGGGAGCAGCACAGATACGCAGTATTTT
TRBV9,15,TRBJ2-1,-,-,CASSGSGTYYNEQFF,TGTGCCAGCAGCGGTAGCGGCACCTACTACAATGAGCAGTTCTTC
TRBV7-2,13,TRBJ2-1,-,-,CASSFPRISEQFF,TGTGCCAGCAGCTTTCCCAGAATCAGTGAGCAGTTCTTC
TRBV5-4,13,TRBJ2-7,-,-,CASSGQYSYEQYF,TGTGCCAGCAGCGGGCAGTACTCCTACGAGCAGTACTTC
TRBV2,14,TRBJ1-5,-,TRBD1,CANRTDRVNQPQHF,TGTGCCAATAGAACGGACAGGGTAAATCAGCCCCAGCATTTT
TRBV5-1,18,TRBJ2-3,-,TRBD2,CASSLPKGLAEGTDTQYF,TGCGCCAGCAGCTTACCGAAAGGACTAGCGGAAGGCACAGATACGCAGTATTTT
TRBV13,17,TRBJ1-4,once,-,CASSQRGGAPRDEKLFF,TGTGCCAGCAGCCAAAGAGGGGGGGCACCCCGGGATGAAAAACTGTTTTTT
TRBV7-2,11,TRBJ2-5,-,-,CASSLKRTQYF,TGTGCCAGCAGCCTTAAGAGGACCCAGTACTTC
TRBV4-3,14,TRBJ2-7,-,-,CASSQADGTYEQYF,TGCGCCAGCAGCCAAGCGGACGGAACCTACGAGCAGTACTTC
TRBV19,14,TRBJ2-3,once,-,CASSRRAGTDTQYF,TGTGCCAGTAGTCGTCGGGCCGGCACAGATACGCAGTATTTT
TRBV7-2,18,TRBJ2-2,-,TRBD2,CASSFGSGRGLVSGELFF,TGTGCCAGCAGCTTTGGTAGCGGGAGGGGGCTTGTCTCCGGGGAGCTGTTTTTT
TRBV9,13,TRBJ1-3,-,-,CASNEGSGNTIYF,TGTGCCAGCAATGAGGGCTCTGGAAACACCATATATTTT
TRBV5-1,15,TRBJ1-5,-,TRBD1,CASSPGTGGLGAQHF,TGCGCCAGCAGCCCCGGGACAGGGGGCCTTGGGGCCCAGCATTTT
TRBV5-1,13,TRBJ2-7,-,-,CASSSPPIYEQYF,TGCGCCAGCAGCTCCCCCCCCATCTACGAGCAGTACTTC
TRBV7-9,12,TRBJ1-5,few,-,CASSLEGGPQHF,TGTGCCAGCAGCTTAGAGGGGGGGCCCCAGCATTTT
TRBV19,14,TRBJ2-2,-,-,CASSPGIVTGELFF,TGTGCCAGTAGCCCTGGAATAGTCACCGGGGAGCTGTTTTTT